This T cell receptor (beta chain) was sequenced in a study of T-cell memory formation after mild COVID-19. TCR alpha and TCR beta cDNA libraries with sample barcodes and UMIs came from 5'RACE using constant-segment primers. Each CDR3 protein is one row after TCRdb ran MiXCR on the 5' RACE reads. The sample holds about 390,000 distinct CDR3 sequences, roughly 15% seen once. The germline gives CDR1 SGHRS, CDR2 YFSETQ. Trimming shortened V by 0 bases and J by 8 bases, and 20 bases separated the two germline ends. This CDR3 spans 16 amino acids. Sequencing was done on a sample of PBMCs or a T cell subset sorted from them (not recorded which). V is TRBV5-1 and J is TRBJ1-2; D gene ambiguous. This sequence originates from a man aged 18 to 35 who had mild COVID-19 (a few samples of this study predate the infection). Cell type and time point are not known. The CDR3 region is CASSLAGIRPAGGYTF. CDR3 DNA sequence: TGCGCCAGCAGCTTGGCGGGGATAAGGCCTGCTGGAGGCTACACCTTC.